The next 18 T cell receptor beta chains were all read from a single sample in a study of blood T cell repertoires in COVID-19. The data were produced by immunoSEQ multiplex PCR, yet TCRdb's version contains in-frame clones alone and is incomplete. The table has approximately 91,000 clones, about four fifths seen once. Sequenced material: peripheral blood. The receptor set was obtained from a man between 70 and 80 years old with acute or convalescent COVID-19.

The chain combines TRBV15 with TRBJ2-3; 15 bases agree with TRBD2. The CDR3 sequence is 16 residues long. The V and J ends lost 5 bases and 4 bases, in that order; junction bases with no gene match: 4. From germline, CDR1 is LNHNV and CDR2 YYDKDF (reference sequence). CDR3 protein: CATSGGLAGGADTQYF. CDR3 nucleotide sequence: TGTGCCACCAGCGGGGGACTAGCGGGAGGTGCAGATACGCAGTATTTT.

The rearrangement links TRBV28 to TRBJ1-3; 7 nucleotides line up with TRBD1. CDR1 MDHEN and CDR2 SYDVKM come from the germline V gene. The CDR3 is 14 residues long. The V and J ends lost 3 bases and 5 bases, in that order; junction bases with no gene match: 4. The CDR3 protein is CASSLGQMRNTIYF. CDR3 nucleotides: TGTGCCAGCAGTTTGGGACAGATGAGAAACACCATATATTTT.

The chain uses TRBV6-2 or TRBV6-3 and TRBJ2-3; 7 bases line up with TRBD1. This CDR3 spans 15 amino acids. Per germline, CDR1 MNHEY and CDR2 SVGEGT. V lost 5 bases, J lost 1 base, and 6 bases stayed unmatched. CDR3 coding DNA: TGTGCCAGCAGTCGCCAGGGACAGCGCACAGATACGCAGTATTTT. It is translated as CASSRQGQRTDTQYF.

The rearrangement uses TRBV11-3 and TRBJ2-3; 8 nucleotides agree with TRBD1. Germline V gives CDR1 SGHNT, CDR2 YENEEA. Unmatched junction bases numbered 3, after V lost 1 base and J lost 3 bases. The length of the CDR3 is 15 residues. In nucleotides, the CDR3 is TGTGCCAGCAGCTTAGGACAGGGGAGGACAGATACGCAGTATTTT. It translates to CASSLGQGRTDTQYF.

The chain has TRBV20-1 and TRBJ2-1; D remains unclear. V was shortened by 3 bases and J by 7 bases, with 4 bases between the two germline ends. The CDR3 is 10 residues long. In germline, CDR1 is DFQATT, CDR2 SNEGSKA (reference sequence). CDR3 sequence: CSASENEQFF. Here the CDR3 DNA reads TGCAGTGCTAGCGAGAATGAGCAGTTCTTC.

The rearrangement uses TRBV5-4 and TRBJ1-1; 12 bases fit TRBD1. The ends lost 7 bases at V and 4 bases at J; junction bases unmatched: 5. The CDR3 sequence is 14 residues long. Germline V gene data show CDR1 as SGHNT and CDR2 as YYREEE (reference sequence). The DNA of the CDR3 is TGTGCCAGCGGGGGACAGGGGGCGGTCACTGAAGCTTTCTTT. Amino acids: CASGGQGAVTEAFF.

The J gene is TRBJ2-5, the V gene TRBV5-1, with D possibly matching TRBD1 (5 bases). Looked up from germline, CDR1 is SGHRS and CDR2 is YFSETQ. The CDR3 has 16 amino acids. The V gene lost 4 bases and the J gene lost 6 bases, with 22 bases spanning the gap. CDR3 in DNA: TGCGCCAGCAGCGTGTCGGTTGACAGATTTTTGAAGACCCAGTACTTC. Amino acid sequence: CASSVSVDRFLKTQYF.

This chain joins TRBV29-1 and TRBJ2-3, with 10 positions matching TRBD2. Unmatched junction bases numbered 6, after V lost 2 bases and J lost 4 bases. The V gene's germline CDR1 is SQVTM and CDR2 ANQGSEA. The CDR3 totals 15 residues. The CDR3 spells CSVEWRAGGPDTQYF. CDR3 in DNA: TGCAGCGTTGAATGGCGAGCGGGAGGGCCAGATACGCAGTATTTT.

V usage is TRBV29-1 and J usage is TRBJ2-3, with 7 bases lining up with TRBD1. This CDR3 has 16 amino acids. Trimming took 3 bases from V and 0 from J; bases not matched to a gene: 9. The germline V gene has CDR1 SQVTM and CDR2 ANQGSEA. The CDR3 DNA reads TGCAGCGTTGAGAACGCAGGGGGAGCTAGCACAGATACGCAGTATTTT. It codes for CSVENAGGASTDTQYF.

The chain employs TRBV28 and TRBJ2-7; possibly TRBD1 for D (6 bases). CDR1 MDHEN and CDR2 SYDVKM come from the germline V gene. The CDR3 is 16 amino acids. Trimming removed 4 bases at V and 0 bases at J, with 16 bases between. The CDR3 spells CASSSGGQPHSYEQYF. DNA of the CDR3: TGTGCCAGCAGTTCAGGTGGACAGCCGCACTCCTACGAGCAGTACTTC.

The V and J genes are TRBV2 and TRBJ2-1; weak D call: TRBD2 (6 bases). Trimming took off 4 bases at V and 4 bases at J, with 11 bases between the two ends. CDR1 is SNHLY and CDR2 is FYNNEI in the germline V gene. This CDR3 is built from 14 residues. CDR3 region: CASSGRATYNEQFF. The CDR3 nucleotides are TGTGCCAGCAGTGGGAGGGCTACTTACAATGAGCAGTTCTTC.

This clone was found a few times. V is TRBV5-6 and J is TRBJ2-1; 11 bases fit TRBD2. J gave up 3 bases and V 4 bases, and 6 bases lay outside the gene matches. This CDR3 spans 16 amino acids. In germline, CDR1 is SGHDT, CDR2 YYEEEE. The CDR3 DNA follows: TGTGCCAGCAGCCCGAGACTAGCGGGATACTACAATGAGCAGTTCTTC. It translates to CASSPRLAGYYNEQFF.

V usage is TRBV18 and J usage is TRBJ2-3, with TRBD2 matching 7 bases. This CDR3 spans 17 amino acids. The junction had 12 bases not matched to a gene; V was cut back by 3 bases and J by 3 bases. Germline values: CDR1 KGHSH, CDR2 LQKENI. The CDR3 nucleotides are TGTGCCAGCTCACCCCCGTCATGGGGGAGGGTGACAGATACGCAGTATTTT. It translates to CASSPPSWGRVTDTQYF.

V usage is TRBV21-1 and J usage is TRBJ2-7; TRBD2, the D gene given by the table, was not confirmed from the DNA. TRBV21-1 counts as a pseudogene. This CDR3 has 9 residues. The CDR3: CASLYEQYF. The CDR3, as DNA: TGTGCCAGCCTTTACGAGCAGTACTTC.

V usage is TRBV7-9 and J usage is TRBJ1-4; TRBD1 matches at 11 bases. The CDR3 covers 16 residues. Germline V gene lookup returns CDR1 SEHNR and CDR2 FQNEAQ (reference sequence). Trimming took 5 bases from V and 0 from J; bases not matched to a gene: 2. CDR3 protein: CASSRDRGTTNEKLFF. The CDR3 DNA reads as TGTGCCAGCAGCCGGGACAGGGGGACAACTAATGAAAAACTGTTTTTT.

The rearrangement links TRBV9 to TRBJ2-7, with 7 bases that match TRBD2. The CDR3 covers 14 residues. Germline CDR1 and CDR2: SGDLS and YYNGEE. V was pared by 0 bases and J by 7 bases, with 7 bases of the junction left unmatched. The chain's CDR3 is CASSVEGGRQEQYF. CDR3 bases: TGTGCCAGCAGCGTAGAAGGCGGGAGACAAGAGCAGTACTTC.

The chain employs TRBV28 and TRBJ1-2; D call uncertain. CDR1 MDHEN and CDR2 SYDVKM come from the germline V gene. This CDR3 spans 11 amino acids. The ends were cut back, 6 bases at V and 4 bases at J, with 6 bases in the middle. Here the CDR3 DNA reads TGTGCCAGCAGGCGAATCTATGGCTACACCTTC. It specifies CASRRIYGYTF.

Notes on this clone: One junction end disagrees with the germline gene, perhaps due to a read error. Other DNA variants within this sample encode the same CDR3. The J gene is TRBJ2-7, the V gene TRBV7-9; 9 nucleotides align to TRBD2. This CDR3 has 15 residues. The germline V gene encodes CDR1 SEHNR and CDR2 FQNEAQ (reference sequence). The CDR3 region has the DNA TGTGCCAGCAGACGTAGCGGGAGTGGGTCCTACGAGCAGTACTTT. It translates to CASRRSGSGSYEQYF.